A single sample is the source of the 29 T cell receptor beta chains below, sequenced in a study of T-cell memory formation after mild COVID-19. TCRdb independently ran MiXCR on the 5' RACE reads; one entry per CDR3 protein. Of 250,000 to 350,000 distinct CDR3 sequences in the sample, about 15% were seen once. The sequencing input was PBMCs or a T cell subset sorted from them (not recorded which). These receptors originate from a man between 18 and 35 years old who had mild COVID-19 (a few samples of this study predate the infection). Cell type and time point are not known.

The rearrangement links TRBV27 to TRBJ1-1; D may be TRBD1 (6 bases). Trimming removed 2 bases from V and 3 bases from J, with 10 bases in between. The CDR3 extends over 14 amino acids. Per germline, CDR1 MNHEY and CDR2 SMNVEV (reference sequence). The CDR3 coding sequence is TGTGCCAGCAGTTTAGGGGGCGGGGACACTGAAGCTTTCTTT. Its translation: CASSLGGGDTEAFF.

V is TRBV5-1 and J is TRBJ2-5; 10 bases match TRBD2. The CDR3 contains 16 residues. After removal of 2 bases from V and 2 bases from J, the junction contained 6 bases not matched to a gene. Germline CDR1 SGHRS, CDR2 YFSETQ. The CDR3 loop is CASSFFLAGAQETQYF. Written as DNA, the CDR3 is TGCGCCAGCAGCTTTTTTCTAGCGGGGGCGCAAGAGACCCAGTACTTC.

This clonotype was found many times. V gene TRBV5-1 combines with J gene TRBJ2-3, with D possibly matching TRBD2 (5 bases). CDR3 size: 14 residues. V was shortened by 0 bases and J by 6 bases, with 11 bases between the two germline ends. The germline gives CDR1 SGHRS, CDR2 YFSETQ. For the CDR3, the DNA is TGCGCCAGCAGCTTGGGTTCTGGGGAGGATACGCAGTATTTT. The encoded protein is CASSLGSGEDTQYF.

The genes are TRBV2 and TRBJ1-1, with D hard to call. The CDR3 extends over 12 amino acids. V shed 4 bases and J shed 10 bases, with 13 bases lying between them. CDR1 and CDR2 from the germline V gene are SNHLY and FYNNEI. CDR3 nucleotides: TGTGCCAGCAGTGTCGGTATCGCGACAGCTTTCTTT. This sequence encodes CASSVGIATAFF. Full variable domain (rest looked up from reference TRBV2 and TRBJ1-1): EPEVTQTPSHQVTQMGQEVILRCVPISNHLYFYWYRQILGQKVEFLVSFYNNEISEKSEIFDDQFSVERPDGSNFTLKIRSTKLEDSAMYFCASSVGIATAFFGQGTRLTVV.

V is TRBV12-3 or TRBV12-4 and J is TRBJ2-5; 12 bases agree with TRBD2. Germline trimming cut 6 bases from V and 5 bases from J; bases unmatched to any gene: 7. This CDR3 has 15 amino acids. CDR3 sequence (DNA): TGTGCCAGCAGACTTCTAGCGGGGGGGCGTGAGACCCAGTACTTC. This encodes CASRLLAGGRETQYF.

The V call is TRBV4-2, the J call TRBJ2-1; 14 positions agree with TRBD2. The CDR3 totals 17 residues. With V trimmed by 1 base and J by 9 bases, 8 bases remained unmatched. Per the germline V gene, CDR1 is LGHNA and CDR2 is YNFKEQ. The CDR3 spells CASSQVRGLAGGGEQFF. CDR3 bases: TGTGCCAGCAGCCAAGTTCGCGGACTAGCGGGGGGTGGTGAGCAGTTCTTC.

In DNA, the CDR3 is TGTGCCAGCAGCCCCGAGGACGCTCAGCCCCAGCATTTT. Translation: CASSPEDAQPQHF. The rearrangement links TRBV12-3 or TRBV12-4 to TRBJ1-5; D gene unclear. With 6 bases removed from V and 6 bases from J, the gap between germline ends came to 12 bases. The CDR3 totals 13 residues.

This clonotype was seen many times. The CDR3 loop reads CASSFYSGGENEQFF. The CDR3 region has the DNA TGTGCCAGCAGCTTCTATAGCGGGGGGGAGAATGAGCAGTTCTTC. J is TRBJ2-1 and V is TRBV7-9; 11 bases are shared with TRBD2. This CDR3 spans 15 amino acids. Germline CDR1 and CDR2: SEHNR and FQNEAQ (reference sequence). After removal of 3 bases from V and 7 bases from J, the junction contained 5 bases not matched to a gene.

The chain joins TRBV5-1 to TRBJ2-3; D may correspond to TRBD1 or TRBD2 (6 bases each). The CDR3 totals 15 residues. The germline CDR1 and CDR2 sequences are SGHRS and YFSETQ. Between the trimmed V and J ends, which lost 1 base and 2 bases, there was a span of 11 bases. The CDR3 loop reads CASSLTGAYTDTQYF. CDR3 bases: TGCGCCAGCAGCTTGACGGGGGCCTACACAGATACGCAGTATTTT.

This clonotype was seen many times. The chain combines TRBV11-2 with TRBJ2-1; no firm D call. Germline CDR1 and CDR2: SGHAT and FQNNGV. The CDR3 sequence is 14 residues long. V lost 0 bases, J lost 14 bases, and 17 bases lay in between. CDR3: CASSLDPLSGREFF. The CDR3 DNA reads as TGTGCCAGCAGCTTAGACCCCCTCAGTGGTCGTGAGTTCTTC.

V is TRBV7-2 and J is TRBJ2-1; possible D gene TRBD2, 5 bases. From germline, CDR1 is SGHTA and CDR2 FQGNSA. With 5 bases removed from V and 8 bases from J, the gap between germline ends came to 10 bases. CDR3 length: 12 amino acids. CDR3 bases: TGTGCCAGCAGCCAACTAGGGTATGAGCAGTTCTTC. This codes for CASSQLGYEQFF.

The CDR3 region has the DNA TGCGCCAGCAGCCATAGGGGGGCCTACGAGCAGTACTTC. Its translation: CASSHRGAYEQYF. V and J are TRBV4-1 and TRBJ2-7, with D tentatively TRBD1 or TRBD2 (6 bases each). Germline V gives CDR1 MGHRA, CDR2 YSYEKL. V lost 3 bases to trimming and J lost 2 bases, with 8 bases between them. CDR3 length: 13 amino acids.

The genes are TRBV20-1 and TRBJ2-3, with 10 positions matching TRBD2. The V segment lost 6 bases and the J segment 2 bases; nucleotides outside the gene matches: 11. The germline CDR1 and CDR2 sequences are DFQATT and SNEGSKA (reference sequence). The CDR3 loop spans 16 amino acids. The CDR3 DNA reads TGCAGTGCCGCCGGGGCTAGCGGGAGTGCCACAGATACGCAGTATTTT. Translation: CSAAGASGSATDTQYF.

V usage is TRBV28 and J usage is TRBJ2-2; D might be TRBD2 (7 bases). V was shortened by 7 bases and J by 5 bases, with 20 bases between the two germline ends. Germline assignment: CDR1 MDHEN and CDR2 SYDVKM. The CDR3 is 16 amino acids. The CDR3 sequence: CASNPMGGRRTGELFF. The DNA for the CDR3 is TGTGCCAGCAACCCCATGGGGGGGCGTCGAACCGGGGAGCTGTTTTTT.

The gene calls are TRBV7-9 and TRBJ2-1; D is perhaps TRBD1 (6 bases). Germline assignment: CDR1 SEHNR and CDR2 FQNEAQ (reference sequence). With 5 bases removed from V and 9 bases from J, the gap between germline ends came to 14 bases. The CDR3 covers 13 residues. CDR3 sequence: CASSQAGDGEQFF. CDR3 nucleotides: TGTGCCAGCAGCCAAGCAGGGGATGGTGAGCAGTTCTTC.

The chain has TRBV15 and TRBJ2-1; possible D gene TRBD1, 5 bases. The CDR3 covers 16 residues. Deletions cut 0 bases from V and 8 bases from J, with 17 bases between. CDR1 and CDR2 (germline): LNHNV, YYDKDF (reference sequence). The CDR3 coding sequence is TGTGCCACCAGCAGAGATGGAAGGGGATTCAGGGATGAGCAGTTCTTC. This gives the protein CATSRDGRGFRDEQFF. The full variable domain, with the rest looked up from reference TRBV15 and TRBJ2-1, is DAMVIQNPRYQVTQFGKPVTLSCSQTLNHNVMYWYQQKSSQAPKLLFHYYDKDFNNEADTPDNFQSRRPNTSFCFLDIRSPGLGDTAMYLCATSRDGRGFRDEQFFGPGTRLTVL.

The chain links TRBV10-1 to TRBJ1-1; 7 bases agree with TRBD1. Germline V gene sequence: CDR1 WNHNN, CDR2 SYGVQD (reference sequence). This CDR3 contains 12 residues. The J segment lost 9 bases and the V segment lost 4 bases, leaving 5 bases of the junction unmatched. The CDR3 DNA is TGCGCCAGCAGTGGGAAACAGGGGCAAGCTTTCTTT. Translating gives CASSGKQGQAFF.

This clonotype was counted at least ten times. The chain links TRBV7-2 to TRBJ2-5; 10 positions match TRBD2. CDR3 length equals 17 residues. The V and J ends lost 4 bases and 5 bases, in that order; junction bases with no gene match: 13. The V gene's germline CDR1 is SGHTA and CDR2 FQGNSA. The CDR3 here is CASSSQPLAGSFETQYF. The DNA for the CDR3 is TGTGCCAGCAGCTCCCAGCCACTAGCGGGGAGCTTCGAGACCCAGTACTTC.

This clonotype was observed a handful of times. CDR3 bases: TGCAGCGTTGGGTTCTCAGGGATGAACACTGAAGCTTTCTTT. It yields the protein CSVGFSGMNTEAFF. The rearrangement uses TRBV29-1 and TRBJ1-1; maybe TRBD1 (5 bases). CDR1 is SQVTM and CDR2 is ANQGSEA in the germline V gene. V lost 4 bases and J 0 bases, leaving 12 bases between the germline ends. The CDR3 is made up of 14 amino acids.

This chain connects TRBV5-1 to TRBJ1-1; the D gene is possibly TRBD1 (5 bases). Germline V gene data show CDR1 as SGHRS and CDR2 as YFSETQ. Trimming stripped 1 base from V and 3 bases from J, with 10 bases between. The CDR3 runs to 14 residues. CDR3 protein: CASSLRGTDTEAFF. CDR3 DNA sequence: TGCGCCAGCAGCTTGCGGGGGACGGACACTGAAGCTTTCTTT.

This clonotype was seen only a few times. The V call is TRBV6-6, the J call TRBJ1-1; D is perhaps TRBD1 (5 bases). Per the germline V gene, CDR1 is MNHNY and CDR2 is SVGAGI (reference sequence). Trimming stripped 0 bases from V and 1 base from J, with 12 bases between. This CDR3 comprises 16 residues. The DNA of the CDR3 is TGTGCCAGCAGTTACTCACGACAGAGAAGGAACACTGAAGCTTTCTTT. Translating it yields CASSYSRQRRNTEAFF.

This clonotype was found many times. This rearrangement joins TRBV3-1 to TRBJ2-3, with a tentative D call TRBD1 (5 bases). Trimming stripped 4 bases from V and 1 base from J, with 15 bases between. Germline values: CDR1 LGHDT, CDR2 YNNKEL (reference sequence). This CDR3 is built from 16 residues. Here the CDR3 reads CASSPPPTRGTDTQYF. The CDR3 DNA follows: TGTGCCAGCAGCCCCCCCCCTACCAGGGGCACAGATACGCAGTATTTT.

As DNA, the CDR3 is TGTGCCAGCAGGCTCCAGGGGGCTAGCGGGGAGCTGTTTTTT. Its translation is CASRLQGASGELFF. V and J are TRBV12-3 or TRBV12-4 and TRBJ2-2, with 8 bases aligning to TRBD1. J gave up 7 bases and V 6 bases, and 7 bases lay outside the gene matches. The CDR3 spans 14 residues.

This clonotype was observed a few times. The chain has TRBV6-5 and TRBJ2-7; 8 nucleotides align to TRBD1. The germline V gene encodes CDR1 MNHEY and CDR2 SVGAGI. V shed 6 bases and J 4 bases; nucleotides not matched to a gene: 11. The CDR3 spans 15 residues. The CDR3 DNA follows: TGTGCCAGCAGCCCCTACGGACAGGGAGGTTACGAGCAGTACTTC. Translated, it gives CASSPYGQGGYEQYF.

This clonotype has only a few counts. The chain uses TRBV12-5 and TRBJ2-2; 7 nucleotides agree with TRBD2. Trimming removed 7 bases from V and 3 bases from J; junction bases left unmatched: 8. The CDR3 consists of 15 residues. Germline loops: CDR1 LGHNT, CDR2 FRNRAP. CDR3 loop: CASAWGGGDTGELFF. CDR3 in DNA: TGTGCTAGTGCTTGGGGCGGGGGAGACACCGGGGAGCTGTTTTTT.

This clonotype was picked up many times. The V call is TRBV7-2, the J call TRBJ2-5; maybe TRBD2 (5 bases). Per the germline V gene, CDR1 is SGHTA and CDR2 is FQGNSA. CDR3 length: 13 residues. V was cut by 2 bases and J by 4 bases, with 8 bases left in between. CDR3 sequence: CASSLREIETQYF. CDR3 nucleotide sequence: TGTGCCAGCAGCTTAAGGGAGATAGAGACCCAGTACTTC.

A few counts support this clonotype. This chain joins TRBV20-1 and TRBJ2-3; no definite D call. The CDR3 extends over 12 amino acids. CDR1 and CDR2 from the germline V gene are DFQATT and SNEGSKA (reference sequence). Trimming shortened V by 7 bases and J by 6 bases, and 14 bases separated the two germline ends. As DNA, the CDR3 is TGCAGTGGGCATGATGCAGGCGATACGCAGTATTTT. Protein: CSGHDAGDTQYF.

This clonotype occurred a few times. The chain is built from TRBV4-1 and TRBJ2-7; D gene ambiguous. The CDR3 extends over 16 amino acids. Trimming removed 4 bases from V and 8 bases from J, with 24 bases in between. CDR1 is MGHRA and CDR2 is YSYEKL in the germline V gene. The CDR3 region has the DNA TGCGCCAGCAGCCGCGTACTAAGCTCTACGGGCGAACAGCAGTACTTC. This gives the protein CASSRVLSSTGEQQYF.

The CDR3: CASSPWDLREPQHF. The CDR3 nucleotides are TGTGCCAGCTCACCTTGGGACCTGCGCGAGCCCCAGCATTTT. The chain carries TRBV18 and TRBJ1-5; perhaps TRBD1 as D (5 bases). The germline V and J ends were trimmed by 3 bases and 8 bases, with 14 bases remaining between them. Germline CDR1 KGHSH, CDR2 LQKENI. The CDR3 extends over 14 amino acids.